The 27 T cell receptor beta chains below were found in one sample sequenced in a study of blood T cell repertoires in COVID-19. Measured with immunoSEQ multiplex PCR; TCRdb has only the in-frame clones, and not every one. The sample lists several thousand clones; around 88% were seen once. The sequencing input was peripheral blood. The receptor source for this set is a man aged 70 or older with COVID-19, enrolled during active disease.

The chain joins TRBV4-2 to TRBJ2-2; TRBD2 aligns across 12 bases. The CDR3 loop spans 16 amino acids. CDR1 and CDR2 (germline): LGHNA, YNFKEQ. The ends lost 2 bases at V and 4 bases at J; junction bases unmatched: 2. The CDR3, as DNA: TGTGCCAGCAGCCAATTACTAGCGGGAGGCACCGGGGAGCTGTTTTTT. It translates to CASSQLLAGGTGELFF.

The J gene is TRBJ2-3, the V gene TRBV29-1; 12 bases are a match to TRBD2. J gave up 1 base and V 7 bases, and 12 bases lay outside the gene matches. This CDR3 region has 17 residues. Germline CDR1 SQVTM, CDR2 ANQGSEA. The CDR3 DNA follows: TGCAGCGCCTGGGGACTAGCGGGCCCCTTGGGCACAGATACGCAGTATTTT. Amino acid sequence: CSAWGLAGPLGTDTQYF.

The chain is built from TRBV7-2 and TRBJ2-7; D unresolved. Deletions cut 2 bases from V and 0 bases from J, with 17 bases between. The CDR3 is 17 residues long. Germline values: CDR1 SGHTA, CDR2 FQGNSA. In nucleotides, the CDR3 is TGTGCCAGCAGCTTATCATACAGTCCCTCCAGCTCCTACGAGCAGTACTTC. It yields the protein CASSLSYSPSSSYEQYF.

The chain uses TRBV12-3 or TRBV12-4 and TRBJ2-7, with D maybe TRBD2 (5 bases). The V end lost 3 bases, the J end lost 3 bases, and 9 bases lay between the germline ends. The CDR3 runs 13 residues. The CDR3 loop is CASSFSGDYEQYF. CDR3 DNA sequence: TGTGCCAGCAGTTTTTCCGGGGACTACGAGCAGTACTTC.

The chain carries TRBV29-1 and TRBJ2-7, with D tentatively TRBD1 (5 bases). The germline gives CDR1 SQVTM, CDR2 ANQGSEA. The CDR3 consists of 12 residues. V lost 7 bases to trimming and J lost 0 bases, with 10 bases between them. This CDR3 reads CSARQNSYEQYF. The CDR3, as DNA: TGCAGCGCTCGACAGAACTCCTACGAGCAGTACTTC.

V usage is TRBV30 and J usage is TRBJ2-5; TRBD2 matches at 9 bases. Per the germline V gene, CDR1 is GTSNPN and CDR2 is SVGIG (reference sequence). The V gene end was trimmed by 4 bases and the J gene end by 4 bases; junction bases not matched to a gene: 10. This CDR3 region has 15 residues. The CDR3 reads CAWTPGGRAAETQYF. CDR3 coding DNA: TGTGCCTGGACTCCCGGCGGGAGGGCCGCAGAGACCCAGTACTTC.

This sequence joins TRBV7-8 and TRBJ1-1; 8 bases map to TRBD1. V lost 6 bases, J lost 0 bases, and 6 bases stayed unmatched. The CDR3 is 15 residues long. Germline V gene lookup returns CDR1 SGHVS and CDR2 FQNEAQ. In DNA, the CDR3 is TGTGCCAGCAGATTCGGGACAGGTATGAACACTGAAGCTTTCTTT. Amino acids: CASRFGTGMNTEAFF. The full variable domain, its missing parts supplied by reference TRBV7-8 and TRBJ1-1, is GAGVSQSPRYKVAKRGQDVALRCDPISGHVSLFWYQQALGQGPEFLTYFQNEAQLDKSGLPSDRFFAERPEGSVSTLKIQRTQQEDSAVYLCASRFGTGMNTEAFFGQGTRLTVV.

The chain has TRBV7-9 and TRBJ2-1; unclear D gene. This CDR3 is built from 13 residues. The V end lost 9 bases, the J end lost 2 bases, and 11 bases lay between the germline ends. Germline-derived CDR1 and CDR2 are SEHNR and FQNEAQ (reference sequence). In nucleotides, the CDR3 is TGTGCCAGTAGAATATTGGCCTACAATGAGCAGTTCTTC. Translation: CASRILAYNEQFF.

The V gene is TRBV11-2, the J gene TRBJ2-2; TRBD1 is a possible D gene (6 bases). Germline V gives CDR1 SGHAT, CDR2 FQNNGV. The V gene lost 4 bases and the J gene lost 4 bases, with 16 bases spanning the gap. The length of the CDR3 is 16 residues. The CDR3 spells CASSSIVARGTGELFF. In DNA, the CDR3 is TGTGCCAGCAGCTCGATAGTGGCCAGGGGCACCGGGGAGCTGTTTTTT.

The chain employs TRBV27 and TRBJ2-2; 8 nucleotides line up with TRBD2. V was clipped by 7 bases and J by 0 bases; unmatched bases: 7. Germline loops: CDR1 MNHEY, CDR2 SMNVEV (reference sequence). The CDR3 sequence is 16 residues long. In nucleotides, the CDR3 is TGTGCCAGCAAAGGAGTACTAGCGGCGAACACCGGGGAGCTGTTTTTT. Translating it yields CASKGVLAANTGELFF.

The DNA for the CDR3 is TGTGCCTCACGGAGGCTTGGCGGAACCTACAATGAGCAGTTCTTC. Translation: CASRRLGGTYNEQFF. The chain couples TRBV2 to TRBJ2-1, with D maybe TRBD2 (5 bases). Per germline, CDR1 SNHLY and CDR2 FYNNEI. This CDR3 comprises 15 residues. Trimming stripped 11 bases from V and 2 bases from J, with 19 bases between.

J is TRBJ2-7 and V is TRBV2, with D perhaps TRBD1 (6 bases). Germline V gene lookup returns CDR1 SNHLY and CDR2 FYNNEI. The CDR3 totals 12 residues. Trimming took 6 bases from V and 4 from J, leaving 10 bases between them. The CDR3 sequence is CASRHRDYEQYF. The CDR3, as DNA: TGTGCCAGCAGGCACAGGGATTACGAGCAGTACTTC.

The chain combines TRBV11-2 with TRBJ2-3; D is perhaps TRBD2 (6 bases). Germline assignment: CDR1 SGHAT and CDR2 FQNNGV. The V end lost 4 bases, the J end lost 6 bases, and 17 bases lay between the germline ends. The CDR3 covers 15 residues. The CDR3 coding sequence is TGTGCCAGCAGCTCGTCCCGAGGAGGGCGGGATACGCAGTATTTT. Encoded protein: CASSSSRGGRDTQYF.

This chain uses TRBV6-6 with TRBJ2-5; 12 bases are shared with TRBD2. CDR1 is MNHNY and CDR2 is SVGAGI in the germline V gene (reference sequence). V was pared by 6 bases and J by 2 bases, with 4 bases of the junction left unmatched. The CDR3 spans 15 residues. CDR3 bases: TGTGCCAGCAGATCCACTAGCGGGGGGCAAGAGACCCAGTACTTC. This encodes CASRSTSGGQETQYF.

The chain recombines TRBV6-1 with TRBJ1-3, with D hard to call. Germline CDR1 reads MNHNS; CDR2 reads SASEGT. This CDR3 spans 15 amino acids. Trimming shortened V by 0 bases and J by 5 bases, and 11 bases separated the two germline ends. The CDR3 reads CASSEAPASRNTIYF. CDR3 DNA: TGTGCCAGCAGTGAAGCTCCAGCGTCCAGAAACACCATATATTTT.

The chain couples TRBV5-1 to TRBJ1-1; 10 nucleotides align to TRBD1. The CDR3 length is 14 residues. With 4 bases clipped from V and 3 bases from J, the junction kept 3 bases outside the gene matches. CDR1 and CDR2 (germline): SGHRS, YFSETQ. This CDR3 is CASSRDRGYTEAFF. CDR3 DNA sequence: TGCGCCAGCAGCCGGGACAGGGGTTACACTGAAGCTTTCTTT.

This chain connects TRBV3-1 (or the pseudogene TRBV3-2) to TRBJ2-5; 8 positions agree with TRBD2. The V gene's germline CDR1 is LGHDT and CDR2 YNNKEL (reference sequence). V trimming: 0 bases; J trimming: 2 bases; junction bases outside the gene matches: 5. This CDR3 is built from 16 residues. CDR3 bases: TGTGCCAGCAGCCAAGACGTGAGCGGGGGTCAAGAGACCCAGTACTTC. It codes for CASSQDVSGGQETQYF.

CDR3 in DNA: TGTGCCAGCAGCTCCAAGGAGGGCTACACCTTC. The encoded protein is CASSSKEGYTF. The chain uses TRBV7-9 and TRBJ1-2; D remains unclear. The V and J ends lost 4 bases and 8 bases respectively, with 8 bases between them. The CDR3 runs to 11 residues. Looked up from germline, CDR1 is SEHNR and CDR2 is FQNEAQ (reference sequence).

This clone was counted a few times. The chain is built from TRBV4-1 and TRBJ2-2; D may be TRBD1 (6 bases). This CDR3 region has 18 residues. The germline V gene encodes CDR1 MGHRA and CDR2 YSYEKL. Trimming shortened V by 3 bases and J by 0 bases, and 17 bases separated the two germline ends. CDR3 coding DNA: TGCGCCAGCAGCCAGTTGGGGCCGGGACACACGAACACCGGGGAGCTGTTTTTT. Translated: CASSQLGPGHTNTGELFF.

The CDR3 spells CASSLVTGGAGANVLTF. As DNA, the CDR3 is TGTGCCAGCAGTTTAGTAACAGGGGGGGCTGGGGCCAACGTCCTGACTTTC. This chain uses TRBV27 with TRBJ2-6; tentatively, D is TRBD1 (8 bases). CDR3 length: 17 amino acids. The germline V gene encodes CDR1 MNHEY and CDR2 SMNVEV (reference sequence). V was pared by 2 bases and J by 2 bases, with 13 bases between.

The chain carries TRBV10-2 and TRBJ2-5, with 8 bases matching TRBD1. Germline values: CDR1 WSHSY, CDR2 SAAADI. The J segment lost 5 bases and the V segment lost 4 bases, leaving 6 bases of the junction unmatched. The CDR3 has 14 residues. CDR3 nucleotide sequence: TGCGCCAGCAGTGGACAGGGGAGGTTGGAGACCCAGTACTTC. Protein: CASSGQGRLETQYF.

The gene calls are TRBV6-6 and TRBJ2-2; TRBD1 is a possible D gene (5 bases). Germline CDR1 reads MNHNY; CDR2 reads SVGAGI (reference sequence). Trimming left V 4 bases short and J 3 bases short, with 9 bases between. This CDR3 spans 14 amino acids. The CDR3 protein is CASSLSGYTGELFF. The CDR3 DNA reads TGTGCCAGCAGTTTGTCAGGGTACACCGGGGAGCTGTTTTTT.

This sequence joins TRBV24-1 and TRBJ2-2; D unresolved. Germline-derived CDR1 and CDR2 are KGHDR and SFDVKD. V dropped 4 bases and J dropped 6 bases, with 5 bases sitting between them. The CDR3 length is 12 residues. The CDR3 is CATSEGAGELFF. The CDR3 DNA reads TGTGCCACCAGTGAGGGCGCCGGGGAGCTGTTTTTT.

The CDR3 is CASSLTAGARQPQHF. DNA for the CDR3: TGTGCCAGCAGTTTAACGGCAGGGGCGAGGCAGCCCCAGCATTTT. The chain joins TRBV27 to TRBJ1-5; D is perhaps TRBD1 (6 bases). Germline CDR1 is MNHEY and CDR2 is SMNVEV (reference sequence). The CDR3 runs 15 residues. V was cut by 2 bases and J by 7 bases, with 15 bases left in between.

This clone has a handful of counts. This chain joins TRBV4-1 and TRBJ1-5; 7 bases agree with TRBD1. V shed 0 bases, J shed 5 bases, and the junction held 7 bases outside the gene matches. The germline CDR1 and CDR2 sequences are MGHRA and YSYEKL. The CDR3 has 16 residues. CDR3 loop: CASSQDWGTAYQPQHF. CDR3 nucleotide sequence: TGCGCCAGCAGCCAAGATTGGGGGACAGCTTATCAGCCCCAGCATTTT.

The V and J genes are TRBV5-1 and TRBJ1-5; TRBD1 matches 11 bases. The V and J ends lost 0 bases and 6 bases, in that order; junction bases with no gene match: 5. Germline V CDR1 and CDR2: SGHRS, YFSETQ. The CDR3 sequence is 16 residues long. In DNA form, the CDR3 reads TGCGCCAGCAGCTTGGCGGGACAGGGGGAAGGTCAGCCCCAGCATTTT. As protein: CASSLAGQGEGQPQHF.

The CDR3 loop reads CASSTDRTNQPQHF. The CDR3 nucleotides read TGTGCCAGCAGTACAGACAGAACTAATCAGCCCCAGCATTTT. The chain combines TRBV2 with TRBJ1-5; D possibly corresponds to TRBD1 (5 bases). The CDR3 consists of 14 residues. Germline V CDR1 and CDR2: SNHLY, FYNNEI. V lost 5 bases, J lost 4 bases, and 12 bases lay in between.